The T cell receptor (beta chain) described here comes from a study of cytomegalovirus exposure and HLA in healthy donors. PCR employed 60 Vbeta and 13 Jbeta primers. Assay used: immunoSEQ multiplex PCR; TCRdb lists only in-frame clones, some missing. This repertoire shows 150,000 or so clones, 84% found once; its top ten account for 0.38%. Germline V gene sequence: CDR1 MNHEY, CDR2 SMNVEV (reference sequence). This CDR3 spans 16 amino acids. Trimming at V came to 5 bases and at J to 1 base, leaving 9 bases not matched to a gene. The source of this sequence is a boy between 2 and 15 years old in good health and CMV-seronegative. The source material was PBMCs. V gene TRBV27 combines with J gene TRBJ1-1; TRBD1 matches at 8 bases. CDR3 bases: TGTGCCAGCAGTCCGTCTTACGGACAGGGGAACACTGAAGCTTTCTTT. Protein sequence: CASSPSYGQGNTEAFF.